This TCR beta chain was sequenced during a study of T cell repertoires in cytomegalovirus infection (dated by TCRdb to about 2019). For the study in its entirety: The peptide stimulations were aimed at well-studied HLA-B-restricted epitopes as well as recently identified HLA-C-restricted CMV epitopes, whose presentation resists viral immunomodulation. Because public TCR beta signatures pointed to carriage of CMV infection together with the matching HLA type, the HLA type of each donor mattered for the analysis. The paper's findings and limits, for the study overall: Cumulative frequency of public TCR beta family members discriminated carriers of CMV infection plus the relevant HLA type in this cohort and an independent approximately 370-donor cohort. The ex vivo response was dominated by HLA-C-restricted CMV-specific TCR beta clonotypes, and the single most frequent clonotype in two of eight donors was supplied by these HLA-C-restricted clonotypes.

The treatment or condition label, read with the paper, signifies: in vitro stimulation with specific CMV peptide epitopes to enrich CMV-specific T cells. There are a few counts of this clonotype. The antigen it recognizes is unknown. Nothing much larger sits one base from this clone, and base qualities are not available. From a lookup of the germline V gene, CDR1 and CDR2 are MNHNS and SASEGT. V drops 0 bases and J drops 6 bases, leaving 23 bases in between. Measured from the cysteine to the phenylalanine, the CDR3 is 18 residues long. The read is trimmed to its CDR3 DNA, 54 bases read in frame from base 1. The run used an Illumina HiSeq 1500. The public sequencing data were trimmed at Q25 with fastp and processed into clonotypes with MiXCR by TCRdb, which kept only in-frame beta chains. Duplicate CDR3 protein sequences are folded into a single record with the most common DNA and genes. This sample holds fewer than 60,000 distinct CDR3 sequences; about 20% were observed only once. The biggest ten clones account for about 82% of the sample.

The sequencing here drew on CD8+ T cells from cultured PBMCs, taken from culture after CMV antigen stimulation. Rearrangement joined TRBV6-1 to TRBJ1-2, with no reliable assignment of the D segment. This clonotype originated in a human donor in good health (CMV status not recorded). Some clones in this sample may be carry-over from other donors' samples. CDR3 region: CASSEAHHPGRILHGYTF. The DNA is TGTGCCAGCAGTGAAGCGCACCACCCGGGGAGGATCCTCCATGGCTACACCTTC.